This TCR beta chain was found in a study of control samples from healthy donors and cancer patients (dated by TCRdb to 2020 to 2021). The V end gives up 4 bases and the J end 4 bases, leaving 7 bases in the junction not matched to a gene. Per the germline V gene, LGHNA is the CDR1 and YSLEER is the CDR2. The CDR3, from cysteine to phenylalanine, totals 16 residues. Of the read, only the CDR3 DNA is kept; its 48 bases are in frame from base 1. Note on this clone: Its antigen is still unknown. Per-base quality was not reported, and no clone a single base away is much larger than it.

The receptor library was made with the immunoSEQ multiplex PCR assay. TCRdb mirrors the immuneACCESS table, restricted to in-frame sequences. Some clones are absent from its copies; in checked studies, under half trace to an unresolved V gene, and the reason for the others is unknown. This sample gives approximately 50,000 clones in total; around nine tenths of them show up just once. The ten largest clonotypes hold roughly 0.8% of the sample. The material sequenced was PBMCs. The chain is assembled from TRBV4-3 and TRBJ2-3; 11 central nucleotides agree with TRBD2. The receptor comes from a man younger than 45 with colorectal cancer. CDR3 loop: CASSPLAGGSADTQYF. DNA sequence: TGCGCCAGCAGCCCTTTAGCGGGGGGGTCCGCAGATACGCAGTATTTT.